Detailed here is one TCR beta chain. These data come from a study of CD8 T cells in Susac syndrome. Random hexamers served to reverse transcribe roughly 0.5 to 1 ug RNA. One entry per CDR3 protein results from TCRdb running MiXCR on the immunoSEQ multiplex PCR reads. The top ten clones hold about 0.15% of a sample with a few hundred thousand distinct CDR3 sequences, 90% to 95% of them seen once. The V and J ends lost 4 bases and 0 bases respectively, with 6 bases between them. CDR1 and CDR2 (germline): MNHNY, SVGAGI (reference sequence). This CDR3 comprises 14 residues. The source material was CD8+ T cells from PBMCs. The sequence was obtained from a human donor with multiple sclerosis. The V call is TRBV6-6, the J call TRBJ2-2; D is unclear. The CDR3 sequence is CASSWAPNTGELFF. DNA of the CDR3: TGTGCCAGCAGTTGGGCGCCGAACACCGGGGAGCTGTTTTTT.